This passage covers 25 T cell receptor beta chains from one sample sequenced in a study of T cells generated in artificial thymic organoids. These TCRs are of unknown antigen specificity. TCRalpha and TCRbeta libraries were amplified separately by semi-nested PCR with TRAC or TRBC reverse primers. Via MiXCR, TCRdb re-called the 5' RACE reads, giving one row per CDR3 protein. This sample yields roughly 5,300 distinct CDR3 sequences, of which less than 30% are seen a single time; around 3% belongs to the top ten. Human HSPCs were combined with MS5 stroma expressing human DLL1. FACS-sorted CD34+CD3- hematopoietic stem and progenitor cells, with residual T cells removed, seeded the organoids. The sequenced sample was naive CD8+ T cells grown in artificial thymic organoids from cord blood stem and progenitor cells. The subset here: CD3+TCRalphabeta+CD8SP T cells; for blood, CD45RO-CCR7+ naive CD8+ T cells. These receptor sequences come from a human donor who gave cord blood stem cells for thymic organoid culture, a cardiac surgery patient who gave postnatal thymus, or a blood donor (not recorded which).

This clonotype occurred many times. The J gene is TRBJ2-7, the V gene TRBV25-1; 8 bases match TRBD1. J gave up 2 bases and V 4 bases, and 4 bases lay outside the gene matches. Germline lookup yields CDR1 MGHDK and CDR2 SYGVNS. This CDR3 contains 14 residues. CDR3 coding DNA: TGTGCCAGCAGTGTACGGACAGGGCCCTACGAGCAGTACTTC. It is translated as CASSVRTGPYEQYF.

The chain is built from TRBV6-5 and TRBJ2-5, with a weak D call TRBD1 (6 bases). Germline assignment: CDR1 MNHEY and CDR2 SVGAGI. The CDR3 covers 15 residues. Trimming cost V 2 bases and J 1 base, with 11 bases left between them. The CDR3 protein is CASSYLDRTQETQYF. The CDR3 DNA follows: TGTGCCAGCAGTTACCTCGACAGGACCCAAGAGACCCAGTACTTC.

In its sample, this clonotype ranks as medium-sized (0.01 to 0.1%). The chain carries TRBV2 and TRBJ2-1, with D possibly TRBD2 on 7 matching bases. The germline CDR1 and CDR2 sequences are SNHLY and FYNNEI. Deletions cut 10 bases from V and 8 bases from J, with 18 bases between. The CDR3 is 13 residues long. The CDR3 loop is CATQGTTHDEQFF. For the CDR3, the DNA is TGTGCCACCCAGGGGACTACCCACGATGAGCAGTTCTTC.

This clonotype is judged medium-sized. The V gene is TRBV9, the J gene TRBJ2-5; maybe TRBD2 (6 bases). This CDR3 comprises 13 residues. In germline, CDR1 is SGDLS, CDR2 YYNGEE. Trimming stripped 3 bases from V and 3 bases from J, with 9 bases between. The CDR3 nucleotides are TGTGCCAGCAGCGGAGGGAGGAAAGAGACCCAGTACTTC. Its translation: CASSGGRKETQYF.

This clonotype is classed as medium-sized. J is TRBJ1-1 and V is TRBV7-9; D is possibly TRBD1 (6 bases). Germline loops: CDR1 SEHNR, CDR2 FQNEAQ (reference sequence). Trimming pared 5 bases from V and 4 bases from J, leaving 17 bases between. CDR3 length: 15 amino acids. In DNA form, the CDR3 reads TGTGCCAGCAGCCCCCGGGGAGGGGGAGTCACTGAAGCTTTCTTT. This gives the protein CASSPRGGGVTEAFF.

The genes are TRBV14 and TRBJ2-7, with no clear D. The CDR3 runs to 15 residues. Germline V gives CDR1 SGHDN, CDR2 FVKESK. Trimming stripped 3 bases from V and 4 bases from J, with 16 bases between. CDR3 in DNA: TGTGCCAGCAGCCACGGAAGGACCCCCTTTTACGAGCAGTACTTC. This codes for CASSHGRTPFYEQYF. The whole variable domain, filled in from reference TRBV14 and TRBJ2-7, reads EAGVTQFPSHSVIEKGQTVTLRCDPISGHDNLYWYRRVMGKEIKFLLHFVKESKQDESGMPNNRFLAERTGGTYSTLKVQPAELEDSGVYFCASSHGRTPFYEQYFGPGTRLTVT.

Worth noting for this clonotype: This clone may be a read error of a much larger clone one base away. The CDR3 region is CASSVGRSGNTIYF. DNA for the CDR3: TGTGCCAGCAGCGTAGGTAGGAGTGGAAACACCATATATTTT. This rearrangement joins TRBV9 to TRBJ1-3; no clear D. The CDR3 contains 14 residues. The V gene's germline CDR1 is SGDLS and CDR2 YYNGEE. V shed 0 bases and J shed 3 bases, with 7 bases lying between them.

The chain links TRBV18 to TRBJ2-6; 7 bases are shared with TRBD1. CDR3 length: 20 amino acids. V gave up 6 bases and J gave up 0 bases; unmatched junction bases: 17. Germline V lookup: CDR1 KGHSH, CDR2 LQKENI. This CDR3 reads CASSTNPGQPTRSGANVLTF. Here the CDR3 DNA reads TGTGCCAGCTCTACTAACCCGGGACAGCCGACGCGCTCTGGGGCCAACGTCCTGACTTTC.

By share of the sample, this clonotype is medium-sized. The chain joins TRBV7-2 to TRBJ2-3; TRBD2 might be the D (6 bases). V dropped 5 bases and J dropped 2 bases, with 23 bases sitting between them. There are 18 residues in the CDR3. The germline V gene has CDR1 SGHTA and CDR2 FQGNSA. In DNA form, the CDR3 reads TGTGCCAGCAGCCCTTTAGCGACTAGGTGTTTCCTCACAGATACGCAGTATTTT. This translates into CASSPLATRCFLTDTQYF.

By its share, this clonotype is medium-sized. The V call is TRBV6-6, the J call TRBJ1-6; TRBD1 matches at 7 bases. In germline, CDR1 is MNHNY, CDR2 SVGAGI (reference sequence). This CDR3 is built from 15 residues. J was trimmed by 7 bases and V by 6 bases; bases with no gene match: 9. The CDR3 nucleotides are TGTGCCAGCAGGTTGACAGGGTTCTTCAATTCACCCCTCCACTTT. Its protein is CASRLTGFFNSPLHF.

About this clonotype: This sequence may be a read error, since a much larger clone differs from it by one base. Since the CDR3 does not end with the conserved phenylalanine or tryptophan, this likely comes from a read error. Here the CDR3 DNA reads TGCGCCAGCAGCCAAGATTTCCAGGACAGGTATAATTCACCCCTCCACCTT. It specifies CASSQDFQDRYNSPLHL. The V gene is TRBV4-3, the J gene TRBJ1-6; 7 nucleotides line up with TRBD1. The CDR3 has 17 residues. Germline V gene sequence: CDR1 LGHNA, CDR2 YSLEER. The junction had 6 bases not matched to a gene; V was cut back by 0 bases and J by 4 bases.

In this sample, this clonotype turned up a few times. A much larger clone is a single base away; this may be a read error. This chain's CDR3 is CASRDRGNYEQFF. The DNA for the CDR3 is TGTGCCAGCAGGGACAGGGGAAACTACGAGCAGTTCTTC. The rearrangement uses TRBV18 and TRBJ2-7; 10 bases agree with TRBD1. The J call may not be correct, given that the DNA end is closer to TRBJ2-1. The germline V gene has CDR1 KGHSH and CDR2 LQKENI. The CDR3 length is 13 residues.

The chain uses TRBV6-5 and TRBJ2-5; TRBD1 aligns across 11 bases. The CDR3 is 15 amino acids. Germline lookup yields CDR1 MNHEY and CDR2 SVGAGI. Germline trimming cut 6 bases from V and 5 bases from J; bases unmatched to any gene: 8. The CDR3, as DNA: TGTGCCAGCAGAGACCGGGACAGGGGGGGCGAGACCCAGTACTTC. Translating it yields CASRDRDRGGETQYF.

This chain uses TRBV10-2 with TRBJ2-7; 9 bases agree with TRBD1. Trimming cost V 6 bases and J 2 bases; bases outside gene matches: 17. This CDR3 is 18 amino acids long. Looked up from germline, CDR1 is WSHSY and CDR2 is SAAADI. The DNA of the CDR3 is TGCGCCAGCAGCCCCCCAGGACAGGGGCCCCATCGGACCTACGAGCAGTACTTC. Its protein product is CASSPPGQGPHRTYEQYF.

Within the sample, this clonotype is medium-sized. The chain uses TRBV5-5 and TRBJ1-5; perhaps TRBD1 as D (5 bases). The V and J ends lost 4 bases and 2 bases respectively, with 10 bases between them. CDR1 and CDR2 (germline): SGHKS, YYEKEE (reference sequence). This CDR3 region has 14 residues. In DNA form, the CDR3 reads TGTGCCAGCAGCCCCGGACACTGCAATCAGCCCCAGCATTTT. It encodes CASSPGHCNQPQHF. The complete variable domain, with remaining parts taken from reference TRBV5-5 and TRBJ1-5, reads DAGVTQSPTHLIKTRGQQVTLRCSPISGHKSVSWYQQVLGQGPQFIFQYYEKEERGRGNFPDRFSARQFPNYSSELNVNALLLGDSALYLCASSPGHCNQPQHFGDGTRLSIL.

V usage is TRBV4-1 and J usage is TRBJ2-3, with 9 bases fitting TRBD2. Trimming at V came to 1 base and at J to 9 bases, leaving 14 bases not matched to a gene. Germline CDR1 MGHRA, CDR2 YSYEKL. This CDR3 comprises 17 residues. The CDR3 region has the DNA TGCGCCAGCAGCCAAGTGGCAGCGGGGGGACTTTTCCCCACGCAGTATTTT. Translated: CASSQVAAGGLFPTQYF.

For this clonotype: This may be a read error, as it is one base from a much larger clone. The chain is built from TRBV12-3 or TRBV12-4 and TRBJ1-2, with D perhaps TRBD1 (5 bases). CDR3 length: 14 residues. The CDR3 DNA reads as TGTGCCGGCAGTCCGCCAGGGTCCTACCATGGCTACACCTTC. Translation: CAGSPPGSYHGYTF.

There are a few counts of this clonotype. The genes are TRBV7-2 and TRBJ2-2; 9 bases line up with TRBD1. V trimming: 4 bases; J trimming: 5 bases; junction bases outside the gene matches: 5. Germline V gives CDR1 SGHTA, CDR2 FQGNSA. The CDR3 is 15 residues long. The chain's CDR3 is CASSCGTGYTGELFF. The CDR3 nucleotides read TGTGCCAGCAGCTGCGGGACAGGGTATACCGGGGAGCTGTTTTTT.

V usage is TRBV4-1 and J usage is TRBJ2-7, with a weak D call TRBD1 (5 bases). CDR1 is MGHRA and CDR2 is YSYEKL in the germline V gene. V was pared by 1 base and J by 1 base, with 11 bases between. CDR3 size: 15 residues. CDR3 residues: CASSQGRGCSYEQYF. The CDR3 DNA is TGCGCCAGCAGCCAAGGAAGGGGTTGTTCCTACGAGCAGTACTTC.

The sample holds a few counts of this clonotype. The chain is built from TRBV12-3 or TRBV12-4 and TRBJ2-1; perhaps TRBD2 as D (6 bases). The ends were cut back, 3 bases at V and 10 bases at J, with 10 bases in the middle. This CDR3 is 12 amino acids long. The CDR3 coding sequence is TGTGCCAGCAGTTTTGGGGGGTGGGAGCAGTTCTTC. It specifies CASSFGGWEQFF.

The chain employs TRBV7-4 and TRBJ2-7; 7 bases match TRBD1. V gave up 0 bases and J gave up 4 bases; unmatched junction bases: 9. Looked up from germline, CDR1 is SGHVT and CDR2 is SQSDAQ. The CDR3 spans 16 residues. DNA for the CDR3: TGTGCCAGCAGCTTAGCTTCCGGGGACAGCCTGTACGAGCAGTACTTC. Residues: CASSLASGDSLYEQYF.

V is TRBV7-8 and J is TRBJ2-2; TRBD2 is a possible D gene (6 bases). The V and J ends lost 2 bases and 6 bases respectively, with 19 bases between them. Germline-derived CDR1 and CDR2 are SGHVS and FQNEAQ. The CDR3 length is 17 residues. CDR3 coding DNA: TGTGCCAGCAGCTTAACCTGGGACTTCTGGGCGGCCGGGGAGCTGTTTTTT. It specifies CASSLTWDFWAAGELFF.

This clonotype is medium-sized (0.01 to 0.1%) in the sample. The gene calls are TRBV19 and TRBJ2-5; D gene ambiguous. This CDR3 spans 14 amino acids. Trimming cost V 4 bases and J 0 bases, with 9 bases left between them. Per the germline V gene, CDR1 is LNHDA and CDR2 is SQIVND (reference sequence). The CDR3 DNA sequence: TGTGCCAGTAGTAAGACTCTGTACCAAGAGACCCAGTACTTC. It yields the protein CASSKTLYQETQYF. The variable domain in full, with the rest retrieved from reference TRBV19 and TRBJ2-5, is DGGITQSPKYLFRKEGQNVTLSCEQNLNHDAMYWYRQDPGQGLRLIYYSQIVNDFQKGDIAEGYSVSREKKESFPLTVTSAQKNPTAFYLCASSKTLYQETQYFGPGTRLLVL.

This clonotype appeared once. The rearrangement joins TRBV5-6 to TRBJ2-2; possibly TRBD1 for D (6 bases). The CDR3 sequence is 16 residues long. V lost 3 bases, J lost 1 base, and 13 bases lay in between. From germline, CDR1 is SGHDT and CDR2 YYEEEE. The CDR3 protein is CASSSGQCRNTGELFF. The CDR3 DNA reads as TGTGCCAGCAGCTCAGGACAGTGTCGGAACACCGGGGAGCTGTTTTTT.

This clonotype is labeled medium-sized. The chain uses TRBV4-3 and TRBJ2-6; TRBD1 agrees at 11 bases. The CDR3 loop spans 18 amino acids. Germline lookup yields CDR1 LGHNA and CDR2 YSLEER. The junction had 9 bases not matched to a gene; V was cut back by 4 bases and J by 4 bases. As DNA, the CDR3 is TGCGCCAGCAGCCCTACGCCGGACAGGGGGCCAGGGGCCAACGTCCTGACTTTC. It codes for CASSPTPDRGPGANVLTF.